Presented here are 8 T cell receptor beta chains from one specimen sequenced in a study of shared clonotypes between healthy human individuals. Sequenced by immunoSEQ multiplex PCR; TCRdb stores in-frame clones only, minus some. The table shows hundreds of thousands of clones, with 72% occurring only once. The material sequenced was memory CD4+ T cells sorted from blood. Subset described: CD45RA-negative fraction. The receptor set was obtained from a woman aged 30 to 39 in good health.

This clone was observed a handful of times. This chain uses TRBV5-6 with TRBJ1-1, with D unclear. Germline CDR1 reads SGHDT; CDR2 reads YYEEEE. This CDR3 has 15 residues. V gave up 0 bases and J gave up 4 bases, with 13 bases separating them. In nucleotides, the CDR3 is TGTGCCAGCAGCTTGGGCGGTGGCCGGTCCACTGAAGCTTTCTTT. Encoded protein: CASSLGGGRSTEAFF.

In DNA form, the CDR3 reads TGTGCCAGCAGTGCCCCCGTTTCCACAGATACGCAGTATTTT. Its translation is CASSAPVSTDTQYF. The chain joins TRBV2 to TRBJ2-3; D remains ambiguous. Per the germline V gene, CDR1 is SNHLY and CDR2 is FYNNEI. The CDR3 extends over 14 amino acids. V was shortened by 4 bases and J by 2 bases, with 10 bases between the two germline ends.

The CDR3, as DNA: TGCGCCAGCAGCCACCGACCTGGAAAACTGTTTTTT. It is translated as CASSHRPGKLFF. The chain joins TRBV4-1 to TRBJ1-4; D gene uncertain. Germline lookup yields CDR1 MGHRA and CDR2 YSYEKL. This CDR3 spans 12 amino acids. V lost 3 bases and J 10 bases, leaving 9 bases between the germline ends.

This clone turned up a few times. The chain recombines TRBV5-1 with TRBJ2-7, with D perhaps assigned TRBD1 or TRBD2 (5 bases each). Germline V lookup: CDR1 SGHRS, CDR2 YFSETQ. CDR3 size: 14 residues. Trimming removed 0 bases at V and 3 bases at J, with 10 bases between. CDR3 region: CASSLGDVNYEQYF. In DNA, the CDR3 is TGCGCCAGCAGCTTGGGGGACGTCAACTACGAGCAGTACTTC. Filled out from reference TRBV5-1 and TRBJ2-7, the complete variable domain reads KAGVTQTPRYLIKTRGQQVTLSCSPISGHRSVSWYQQTPGQGLQFLFEYFSETQRNKGNFPGRFSGRQFSNSRSEMNVSTLELGDSALYLCASSLGDVNYEQYFGPGTRLTVT.

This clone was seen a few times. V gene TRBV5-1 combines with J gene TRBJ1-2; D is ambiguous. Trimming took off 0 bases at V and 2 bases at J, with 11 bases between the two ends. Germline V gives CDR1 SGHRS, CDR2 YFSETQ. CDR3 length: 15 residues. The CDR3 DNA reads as TGCGCCAGCAGCTTGGGTCCTTACGGGAACTATGGCTACACCTTC. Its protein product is CASSLGPYGNYGYTF. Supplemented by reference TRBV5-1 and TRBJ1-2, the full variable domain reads KAGVTQTPRYLIKTRGQQVTLSCSPISGHRSVSWYQQTPGQGLQFLFEYFSETQRNKGNFPGRFSGRQFSNSRSEMNVSTLELGDSALYLCASSLGPYGNYGYTFGSGTRLTVV.

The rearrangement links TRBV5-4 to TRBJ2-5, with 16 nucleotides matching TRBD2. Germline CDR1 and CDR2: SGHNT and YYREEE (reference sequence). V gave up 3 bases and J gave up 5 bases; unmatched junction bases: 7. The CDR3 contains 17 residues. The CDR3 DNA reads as TGTGCCAGCAGCTCAGGGACTAGCGGGAGGGTGCGGGAGACCCAGTACTTC. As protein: CASSSGTSGRVRETQYF.

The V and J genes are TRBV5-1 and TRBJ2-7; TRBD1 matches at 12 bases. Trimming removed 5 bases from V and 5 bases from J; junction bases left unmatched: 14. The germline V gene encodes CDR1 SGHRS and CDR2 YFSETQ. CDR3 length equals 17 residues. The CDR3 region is CASSLGPGQGARDEQYF. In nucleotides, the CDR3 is TGCGCCAGCAGTCTTGGGCCGGGACAGGGGGCCAGGGACGAGCAGTACTTC.

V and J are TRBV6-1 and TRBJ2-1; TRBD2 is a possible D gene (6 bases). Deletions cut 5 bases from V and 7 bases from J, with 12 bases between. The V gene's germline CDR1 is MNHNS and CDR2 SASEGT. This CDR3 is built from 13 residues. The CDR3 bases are TGTGCCAGCAGTTGGGGGGTGGGGAATGAGCAGTTCTTC. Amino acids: CASSWGVGNEQFF.